This is a list of T cell receptor beta chains from one sample in a study of T cell responses to AZD1222 COVID-19 vaccine. Method: immunoSEQ multiplex PCR; TCRdb's copy keeps in-frame clones and lacks some. Found here are 85,000 to 100,000 clones, roughly nine tenths of them singletons; the top ten hold 12%. The starting material was peripheral blood, obtained on day 0 of AZD1222 vaccination. The receptors come from an adult in good health. CDR3s include the opening cysteine and the closing phenylalanine or tryptophan. The D gene is left open where the match is weak. Rows give clone size only sometimes, using once, few, many, or a class for an expanded clone.

. | . | TRBJ2-1 | TRBV15 | CATSRGNGGTEQFF | TGTGCCACCAGCAGGGGAAATGGGGGCACTGAGCAGTTCTTC
. | . | TRBJ1-6 | TRBV28 | CASTSTQGNDSPLHF | TGTGCCAGCACCTCTACACAGGGAAATGATTCACCCCTCCACTTT
. | . | TRBJ2-3 | TRBV6-4 | CASSGSTDTQYF | TGTGCCAGCAGCGGGAGCACAGATACGCAGTATTTT
. | TRBD2 | TRBJ2-2 | TRBV5-5 | CASSLIRGRVTGELFF | TGTGCCAGCAGCTTGATACGAGGGAGGGTCACCGGGGAGCTGTTTTTT
medium-sized | TRBD1 | TRBJ2-2 | TRBV5-1 | CASGGQEGTGELFF | TGCGCCAGCGGCGGACAGGAAGGCACCGGGGAGCTGTTTTTT
. | TRBD1 | TRBJ2-2 | TRBV6-4 | CASSEGQEETGELFF | TGTGCCAGCAGTGAGGGACAGGAAGAGACCGGGGAGCTGTTTTTT
. | . | TRBJ2-7 | TRBV20-1 | CSASELSPYEQYF | TGCAGTGCTAGTGAGCTATCTCCCTACGAGCAGTACTTC
. | TRBD1 | TRBJ1-1 | TRBV5-4 | CASSGGQGGYTEAFF | TGTGCCAGCAGCGGGGGACAGGGGGGTTACACTGAAGCTTTCTTT
. | TRBD1 | TRBJ1-2 | TRBV6-4 | CASSATGNYGYTF | TGTGCCAGCAGCGCGACAGGGAACTATGGCTACACCTTC
. | TRBD1 | TRBJ1-5 | TRBV18 | CASSTRDRSSNQPQHF | TGTGCCAGCTCAACCAGGGACAGGAGTAGCAATCAGCCCCAGCATTTT
. | TRBD1 | TRBJ1-1 | TRBV5-1 | CASSWGDRQQNTEAFF | TGCGCCAGCAGCTGGGGGGACAGGCAACAAAACACTGAAGCTTTCTTT
. | . | TRBJ1-6 | TRBV14 | CASSQGNRYNSPLHF | TGTGCCAGCAGCCAAGGCAACAGATATAATTCACCCCTCCACTTT
. | . | TRBJ1-3 | TRBV7-3 | CASSHRKNTIYF | TGTGCCAGCAGCCACCGTAAAAACACCATATATTTT
. | TRBD1 | TRBJ2-7 | TRBV30 | CAWTGGVFPYEQYF | TGTGCCTGGACAGGGGGCGTTTTCCCCTACGAGCAGTACTTC
. | TRBD2 | TRBJ2-2 | TRBV5-4 | CASSVSGLAGGPNTGELFF | TGTGCCAGCAGCGTAAGTGGACTAGCGGGAGGGCCGAACACCGGGGAGCTGTTTTTT
. | . | TRBJ2-7 | TRBV6-5 | CASTRGDEQYF | TGTGCCAGCACGAGGGGGGACGAGCAGTACTTC
. | . | TRBJ1-2 | TRBV30 | CTWSRQLANYGYTF | TGTACCTGGAGTCGACAGCTCGCTAACTATGGCTACACCTTC
. | . | TRBJ2-3 | TRBV4-1 | CASSHPKSDTQYF | TGCGCCAGCAGCCACCCGAAAAGCGATACGCAGTATTTT
. | . | TRBJ2-2 | TRBV9 | CASSVGGGTSNTGELFF | TGTGCCAGCAGCGTAGGAGGGGGGACCTCGAACACCGGGGAGCTGTTTTTT
. | . | TRBJ1-5 | TRBV2 | CASSEGTSQPQHF | TGTGCCAGCAGTGAAGGGACAAGTCAGCCCCAGCATTTT
. | . | TRBJ2-2 | TRBV4-2 | CASSPPGGGQNTGELFF | TGTGCCAGCAGCCCCCCTGGAGGGGGTCAGAACACCGGGGAGCTGTTTTTT
. | TRBD1 | TRBJ1-1 | TRBV13 | CASSPNGQGETEAFF | TGTGCCAGCAGCCCTAACGGACAGGGAGAGACTGAAGCTTTCTTT
. | TRBD2 | TRBJ2-5 | TRBV5-1 | CASKTSGVQETQYF | TGCGCCAGCAAGACTAGCGGGGTCCAAGAGACCCAGTACTTC
. | . | TRBJ1-2 | TRBV28 | CASSRDRHYGYTF | TGTGCCAGCAGTCGCGACAGACACTATGGCTACACCTTC
. | TRBD2 | TRBJ2-1 | TRBV27 | CASSLSAGTSGAPREQFF | TGTGCCAGCAGTTTATCCGCCGGGACTAGCGGGGCCCCACGTGAGCAGTTCTTC
. | . | TRBJ1-3 | TRBV7-6 | CASTVGEGNTIYF | TGTGCCAGCACCGTAGGGGAGGGAAACACCATATATTTT
. | . | TRBJ1-5 | TRBV6-5 | CASSLRAVGQPQHF | TGTGCCAGCAGTTTAAGGGCGGTTGGTCAGCCCCAGCATTTT
. | . | TRBJ1-2 | TRBV19 | CASSMDYTNYGYTF | TGTGCCAGTAGTATGGATTACACCAACTATGGCTACACCTTC
. | . | TRBJ1-2 | TRBV5-5 | CASSLSSSGLRGYTF | TGTGCCAGCAGCTTGTCGTCCTCGGGGCTCCGGGGCTACACCTTC
. | . | TRBJ2-7 | TRBV7-7 | CASSSSGSYEQYF | TGTGCTAGCAGCTCTTCCGGATCCTACGAGCAGTACTTC
. | . | TRBJ2-1 | TRBV27 | CASRPRPTAYNEQFF | TGTGCCAGCAGACCAAGACCAACAGCCTACAATGAGCAGTTCTTC
once | . | TRBJ2-2 | TRBV19 | CASDSGVPGELFF | TGTGCCAGCGACTCGGGAGTCCCCGGGGAGCTGTTTTTT
. | . | TRBJ1-1 | TRBV5-1 | CASSAYTSYTEAFF | TGCGCCAGCAGCGCCTATACCTCTTACACTGAAGCTTTCTTT
. | TRBD1 | TRBJ2-7 | TRBV5-1 | CASSWAGQDYEQYF | TGCGCCAGCAGCTGGGCGGGACAGGATTACGAGCAGTACTTC
few | . | TRBJ2-2 | TRBV7-8 | CASSWVRANTGELFF | TGTGCCAGCAGCTGGGTCCGGGCAAACACCGGGGAGCTGTTTTTT
. | TRBD2 | TRBJ2-7 | TRBV5-4 | CASSPSGSASYEQYF | TGTGCCAGCAGCCCTAGCGGCAGTGCCTCCTACGAGCAGTACTTC
. | . | TRBJ1-5 | TRBV5-6 | CASSLGGQPSNQPQHF | TGTGCCAGCAGCTTGGGCGGACAGCCCAGCAATCAGCCCCAGCATTTT
. | . | TRBJ2-7 | TRBV7-2 | CASSQRGHAGLQYF | TGTGCCAGCAGCCAGAGGGGACACGCCGGGCTGCAGTACTTC
. | TRBD1 | TRBJ1-5 | TRBV6-5 | CASSRQGFSNQPQHF | TGTGCCAGCAGTAGACAGGGTTTTAGCAATCAGCCCCAGCATTTT
once | . | TRBJ1-4 | TRBV5-1 | CASRSGATNEKLFF | TGCGCCAGCAGGTCAGGGGCAACTAATGAAAAACTGTTTTTT
. | . | TRBJ1-3 | TRBV28 | CASSFGPTTGNTIYF | TGTGCCAGCAGTTTCGGTCCCACTACTGGAAACACCATATATTTT
. | TRBD1 | TRBJ1-4 | TRBV28 | CASRGRGLGEKLFF | TGTGCCAGCCGAGGCAGGGGGCTTGGTGAAAAACTGTTTTTT
. | TRBD1 | TRBJ2-2 | TRBV29-1 | CSGGTGGTGELFF | TGCAGCGGGGGGACAGGAGGTACCGGGGAGCTGTTTTTT
. | TRBD1 | TRBJ2-7 | TRBV10-3 | CATADRAYEQYF | TGTGCCACGGCGGACAGGGCCTACGAGCAGTACTTC
. | . | TRBJ2-7 | TRBV5-4 | CASSLGRQGNEQYF | TGTGCCAGCAGCCTGGGGCGGCAGGGGAACGAGCAGTACTTC
. | . | TRBJ2-3 | TRBV2 | CASSHGDTQYF | TGTGCCAGCTCGCATGGAGATACGCAGTATTTT
. | . | TRBJ2-2 | TRBV5-4 | CASSRPDEELFF | TGTGCCAGCAGCCGACCAGACGAGGAGCTGTTTTTT
. | . | TRBJ1-5 | TRBV6-5 | CASSPNLSGNQPQHF | TGTGCCAGCAGCCCCAACCTATCGGGCAATCAGCCCCAGCATTTT
. | TRBD1 | TRBJ1-4 | TRBV19 | CASNLGQGYEKLFF | TGTGCCAGTAACTTAGGACAGGGTTATGAAAAACTGTTTTTT
. | . | TRBJ2-7 | TRBV15 | CATSRDLSSGAYEQYF | TGTGCCACCAGCAGAGATTTATCCAGCGGCGCCTACGAGCAGTACTTC
. | TRBD2 | TRBJ2-1 | TRBV28 | CASSSPLLPSSGPSSYNEQFF | TGTGCCAGCAGTTCCCCTCTCCTACCGTCTAGCGGGCCTAGCTCCTACAATGAGCAGTTCTTC
. | . | TRBJ1-1 | TRBV7-9 | CASSRAGEGNTEAFF | TGTGCCAGCAGCCGCGCCGGCGAGGGCAACACTGAAGCTTTCTTT
once | . | TRBJ1-2 | TRBV28 | CASSPNYGSYGYTF | TGTGCCAGCAGTCCGAACTACGGTTCCTATGGCTACACCTTC
. | TRBD1 | TRBJ1-5 | TRBV7-9 | CASSPQGGENQPQHF | TGTGCCAGCAGCCCCCAGGGGGGGGAGAATCAGCCCCAGCATTTT
. | . | TRBJ2-2 | TRBV18 | CASSLARGRDIGSGELFF | TGTGCCAGCTCACTAGCCCGAGGTCGGGACATAGGATCCGGGGAGCTGTTTTTT
. | . | TRBJ1-3 | TRBV23-1 | CASSQPSVSGNTIYF | TGCGCCAGCAGTCAACCGTCGGTCTCTGGAAACACCATATATTTT
. | . | TRBJ1-4 | TRBV6-5 | CASSRTIATNEKLFF | TGTGCCAGCAGTCGGACAATCGCAACTAATGAAAAACTGTTTTTT
once | . | TRBJ2-2 | TRBV7-8 | CASSLNMIGELFF | TGTGCCAGCAGCTTAAATATGATCGGGGAGCTGTTTTTT
. | . | TRBJ2-7 | TRBV7-2 | CASSLMAGAPEQYF | TGTGCCAGCAGCTTAATGGCTGGAGCGCCCGAGCAGTACTTC
. | . | TRBJ2-7 | TRBV5-1 | CASRPDSYEQYF | TGCGCCAGCAGACCAGACAGCTACGAGCAGTACTTC